The sequence of this T cell receptor beta chain was determined in a study of blood T cell repertoires in COVID-19. Study as a whole: PBMCs, B-cell-depleted T cells, or T cells provided the cDNA or gDNA that made up the material.

The V end was cut by 6 bases, the J end by 4 bases, with 15 bases between. In germline, CDR1 is LNHDA, CDR2 SQIVND (reference sequence). The CDR3 is 14 residues long. As processed by the authors: Amplification from reference gene primers served as the basis for estimated nucleated cell counts. Assay: immunoSEQ multiplex PCR; the TCRdb copy retains only in-frame clones and omits some. For V, J and clone size, that table is used; D and trimming come from the DNA. This table holds 100,000 to 120,000 clones, under 85% found once. The chain recombines TRBV19 with TRBJ1-2, with D possibly being TRBD1 (6 bases). The sequence derives from a woman in her sixties or seventies with acute or convalescent COVID-19. Sequencing was done on a sample of peripheral blood. The CDR3 region has the DNA TGTGCCAGTAGAAAAACCACAGGGCCCTATGGCTACACCTTC. As protein: CASRKTTGPYGYTF.